The rows below give T cell receptor beta chains drawn from one sample of a study of shared clonotypes between healthy human individuals. TCRdb's copy holds only in-frame clones and misses some; the assay was immunoSEQ multiplex PCR. The repertoire holds 630,000 or so clones, 95% to 98% seen once, with more than 0.3% in the top ten. The sample was naive CD8+ T cells sorted from blood. These receptors all come from a man aged 25-45 years in good health. The CDR3 runs from the conserved cysteine through the conserved F or W. D genes are given only for firm matches. Size is omitted from some rows. Given values are once, few, many or a class for expanded clones.

TRBD2 . TRBJ2-7 TRBV6-4 TGTGCCAGCAGGGGACTAGCGGGGCACTACGAGCAGTACTTC CASRGLAGHYEQYF
. . TRBJ2-7 TRBV11-2 TGTGCCAGCAGCTTACCCAGCGGTACCTACGAGCAGTACTTC CASSLPSGTYEQYF
. . TRBJ1-2 TRBV19 TGTGCCAGTAGTCCTCATACCTCTGGCTACACCTTC CASSPHTSGYTF
. . TRBJ2-1 TRBV6-1 TGTGCCAGCAGGTCAGCTTTCAATGAGCAGTTCTTC CASRSAFNEQFF
TRBD2 . TRBJ2-3 TRBV4-1 TGCGCCAGCAGCCAACTAGCGGGAGTTGGGGATACGCAGTATTTT CASSQLAGVGDTQYF
TRBD1 . TRBJ1-5 TRBV30 TGTGCCTGGAGTCCCCAGGGGGAGAGCAATCAGCCCCAGCATTTT CAWSPQGESNQPQHF
. . TRBJ1-5 TRBV19 TGTGCCAGTAATAACAGGGGCAATCAGCCCCAGCATTTT CASNNRGNQPQHF
. . TRBJ2-5 TRBV29-1 TGCAGCGTTGAACCCGCCCGGGGACCCGCGGAGACCCAGTACTTC CSVEPARGPAETQYF
. once TRBJ1-2 TRBV14 TGTGCCAGCAGCCAAGATTTCGGGGGGGACTATGGCTACACCTTC CASSQDFGGDYGYTF
. . TRBJ2-6 TRBV5-1 TGCGCCAGCAGCTTGGTGAGGGGACAACCGCGCTCTGGGGCCAACGTCCTGACTTTC CASSLVRGQPRSGANVLTF
. . TRBJ2-3 TRBV6-5 TGTGCCAGCAGCCTGGGGGGTTTGAGCACAGATACGCAGTATTTT CASSLGGLSTDTQYF
. . TRBJ1-4 TRBV28 TGTGCCAGCACCGGGGTGCCGTGGGAAAAACTGTTTTTT CASTGVPWEKLFF
. . TRBJ1-1 TRBV5-1 TGCGCCAGCAGCTCCAGGGGTTGGACTGAAGCTTTCTTT CASSSRGWTEAFF
. . TRBJ2-1 TRBV19 TGTGCCCTAAGCAGAGGGGAAGACAATGAGCAGTTCTTC CALSRGEDNEQFF
. once TRBJ1-1 TRBV7-2 TGTGCCAGCACCACTAACAGGGCCTTGAACACTGAAGCTTTCTTT CASTTNRALNTEAFF
TRBD1 . TRBJ2-7 TRBV27 TGTGCCAGCAGTTTACTTAGGGACAGGGCCGAGCAGTACTTC CASSLLRDRAEQYF
. . TRBJ1-3 TRBV7-8 TGTGCCAGCAGCCCCCAGGGACCGTGGTCCATATATTTT CASSPQGPWSIYF
TRBD1 . TRBJ2-7 TRBV5-4 TGTGCCAGCAGCCTAGGACAGGGGGCAAACGAGCAGTACTTC CASSLGQGANEQYF
TRBD2 . TRBJ2-7 TRBV27 TGTGCCAGCAGTTCACTAGCGGGCCTCTCCTACGAGCAGTACTTC CASSSLAGLSYEQYF
TRBD1 . TRBJ2-7 TRBV4-1 TGCGCCAGCAGCCAAAGGGACAGGGTAGCCTACGAGCAGTACTTC CASSQRDRVAYEQYF
. . TRBJ2-7 TRBV5-6 TGTGCCAGCAGCTTGGAACCCATAGTCTCCTACGAGCAGTACTTC CASSLEPIVSYEQYF
. . TRBJ2-2 TRBV5-8 TGTGCCAGCAGCCCCCAGGGGCTTGGCACCGGGGAGCTGTTTTTT CASSPQGLGTGELFF
. . TRBJ2-7 TRBV7-6 TGTGCCAGCAGCTCCCCTCAGAGCGAATACCCCTATATGCCCTACGAGCAGTACTTC CASSSPQSEYPYMPYEQYF
. . TRBJ2-7 TRBV2 TGTGCCAGCAGCGCTCCCCCGGGTAAAATTTCCGGCGAGCAGTACTTC CASSAPPGKISGEQYF
. . TRBJ2-1 TRBV7-7 TGTGCCAGCAGCCTCGGACACGACAATGAGCAGTTCTTC CASSLGHDNEQFF
TRBD2 . TRBJ2-7 TRBV27 TGTGCCAGCAGTTTGAGCCCGTTGGCGGGAGACGAGCAGTACTTC CASSLSPLAGDEQYF
TRBD1 . TRBJ2-1 TRBV5-1 TGCGCCAGCAGCTTAGGGACAGGGGAATACAATGAGCAGTTCTTC CASSLGTGEYNEQFF
. . TRBJ2-1 TRBV19 TGTGCCAGTAGTCGAGTCGGGCGTCCCCCCTACAATGAGCAGTTCTTC CASSRVGRPPYNEQFF
TRBD1 . TRBJ1-2 TRBV9 TGTGCCAGCAGCGCGCGGGACAGGGGCGCATTTAACTATGGCTACACCTTC CASSARDRGAFNYGYTF
TRBD2 . TRBJ2-5 TRBV28 TGTGCCAGCAGTGCACTAGCGGAAGGAGAGACCCAGTACTTC CASSALAEGETQYF
. . TRBJ1-4 TRBV7-9 TGTGCCAGCAGCCCTATTAAGGAAAAACTGTTTTTT CASSPIKEKLFF
TRBD2 . TRBJ2-1 TRBV19 TGTGCCAGTAGTCCGCAGGGTTTACTAGCGGAGTACAATGAGCAGTTCTTC CASSPQGLLAEYNEQFF
. . TRBJ1-1 TRBV19 TGTGCCAGTAGTATTGGATCAGGGTGGGACACTGAAGCTTTCTTT CASSIGSGWDTEAFF